Listed here are 29 T cell receptor beta chains from one sample, sequenced in a study of vaccination and CD4 T cells after COVID-19 (dated by TCRdb to between 2021 and 2024). These receptors lack a known antigen. What this sample's treatment or condition label stands for: roughly ten-day PBMC culture with coronavirus spike peptide pools or control peptides (ViraFEST assay). The protocol used for the library was PCR. This sample was sequenced with an Illumina iSeq 100. At the Johns Hopkins FTIC core, DNA from the cultured CD4+ T cells underwent TCR sequencing with the Oncomine TCR Beta short-read assay. TCRdb reprocessing: public reads trimmed at Q25 with fastp, clones called with MiXCR, in-frame beta chains kept. A single entry per CDR3 protein holds the most common genes and DNA from its merged rows. The sample records some 8,300 distinct CDR3 sequences, approximately 55% of which are singletons. Of the sample, about half is held by the ten largest clones.

Sequenced material: CD4+ T cells from blood, cultured in vitro. The receptors come from a human donor who had recovered from COVID-19.

The rearrangement links TRBV9 to TRBJ2-5; tentatively, D is TRBD2 (6 bases). V was clipped by 0 bases and J by 5 bases, with 20 bases between them. Per germline, CDR1 SGDLS and CDR2 YYNGEE. There are 17 residues in the CDR3. This CDR3 is CASSVGSHTSGGETQYF. Here the CDR3 DNA reads TGTGCCAGCAGCGTAGGGTCCCACACGTCAGGAGGGGAGACCCAGTACTTC.

J is TRBJ1-2 and V is TRBV6-1; D not certain. This CDR3 is built from 14 residues. V lost 8 bases to trimming and J lost 7 bases, with 20 bases between them. Per the germline V gene, CDR1 is MNHNS and CDR2 is SASEGT. CDR3 nucleotides: TGTGCCAGCTCGAACCCAGGTACTTCGGCTGGCTACACCTTC. This gives the protein CASSNPGTSAGYTF.

The chain combines TRBV11-3 with TRBJ2-7; D not certain. With 5 bases removed from V and 2 bases from J, the gap between germline ends came to 16 bases. Germline lookup yields CDR1 SGHNT and CDR2 YENEEA. This CDR3 comprises 15 residues. The chain's CDR3 is CASSPFGTGPYEQYF. As DNA, the CDR3 is TGTGCCAGCAGCCCCTTTGGCACCGGGCCCTACGAGCAGTACTTC.

The chain employs TRBV21-1 and TRBJ1-2. TRBV21-1 is deemed a pseudogene. The CDR3 spans 12 residues. CDR3 in amino acids: CASSKVSEGYTF. DNA of the CDR3: TGTGCCAGCAGCAAAGTATCAGAAGGCTACACCTTC.

The CDR3 spells CASRMTGTAIGEQYF. The CDR3 DNA follows: TGCGCCAGCAGAATGACCGGGACAGCGATAGGAGAGCAGTACTTC. The genes are TRBV10-1 and TRBJ2-7, with 7 bases lining up with TRBD1. In germline, CDR1 is WNHNN, CDR2 SYGVQD (reference sequence). CDR3 length equals 15 residues. V lost 6 bases to trimming and J lost 7 bases; unmatched junction nucleotides: 15.

The gene calls are TRBV19 and TRBJ1-1; 7 bases fit TRBD1. In germline, CDR1 is LNHDA, CDR2 SQIVND (reference sequence). V lost 3 bases and J lost 3; bases outside the gene matches: 19. The CDR3 runs to 19 residues. CDR3 protein: CASSISSWGTVHSYTEAFF. CDR3 nucleotides: TGTGCCAGTAGTATTTCCAGTTGGGGGACAGTCCATAGCTACACTGAAGCTTTCTTT.

This chain links TRBV18 with TRBJ2-7; tentatively, D is TRBD1 (5 bases). The CDR3 consists of 13 residues. In germline, CDR1 is KGHSH, CDR2 LQKENI. The V end lost 3 bases, the J end lost 5 bases, and 11 bases lay between the germline ends. The CDR3 sequence is CASSPSGPNEQYF. CDR3 in DNA: TGTGCCAGCTCACCTTCAGGGCCCAACGAGCAGTACTTC.

The V gene is TRBV14, the J gene TRBJ1-1, with 10 bases lining up with TRBD1. J gave up 11 bases and V 4 bases, and 7 bases lay outside the gene matches. Germline CDR1 is SGHDN and CDR2 is FVKESK. The length of the CDR3 is 13 residues. CDR3: CASSPDRGVRAFF. Written as DNA, the CDR3 is TGTGCCAGCAGCCCGGACAGGGGGGTGCGGGCTTTCTTT. Based on the CDR3 plus reference TRBV14 and TRBJ1-1, the full variable domain is EAGVTQFPSHSVIEKGQTVTLRCDPISGHDNLYWYRRVMGKEIKFLLHFVKESKQDESGMPNNRFLAERTGGTYSTLKVQPAELEDSGVYFCASSPDRGVRAFFGQGTRLTVV.

This clonotype was picked up a small number of times. The genes are TRBV2 and TRBJ2-7, with 12 bases identical to TRBD1. Trimming at V came to 4 bases and at J to 3 bases, leaving 4 bases not matched to a gene. Germline CDR1 and CDR2: SNHLY and FYNNEI. CDR3 length equals 15 residues. The CDR3 DNA follows: TGTGCCAGCAGTGCGGGACAGGGGGCTTACTACGAGCAGTACTTC. This gives the protein CASSAGQGAYYEQYF. The full variable domain, in which reference TRBV2 and TRBJ2-7 provide the parts outside the CDR3, is EPEVTQTPSHQVTQMGQEVILRCVPISNHLYFYWYRQILGQKVEFLVSFYNNEISEKSEIFDDQFSVERPDGSNFTLKIRSTKLEDSAMYFCASSAGQGAYYEQYFGPGTRLTVT.

The gene calls are TRBV7-9 and TRBJ2-3; D may be TRBD2 (6 bases). This CDR3 spans 15 amino acids. Germline CDR1 reads SEHNR; CDR2 reads FQNEAQ (reference sequence). V lost 5 bases and J lost 4, with 16 bases in between. The CDR3 loop reads CASSASLGGPDTQYF. CDR3 sequence (DNA): TGTGCCAGCAGCGCTAGCCTCGGGGGACCAGATACGCAGTATTTT.

This clonotype was picked up a small number of times. The V and J genes are TRBV7-9 and TRBJ1-2, with D unresolved. Germline-derived CDR1 and CDR2 are SEHNR and FQNEAQ (reference sequence). The CDR3 has 14 amino acids. The germline V and J ends were trimmed by 1 base and 3 bases, with 9 bases remaining between them. The CDR3 region is CASSLGEGDYGYTF. The CDR3 region has the DNA TGTGCCAGCAGCTTAGGGGAGGGAGACTATGGCTACACCTTC.

This chain connects TRBV7-2 to TRBJ2-6, with D tentatively TRBD1 (5 bases). Germline lookup yields CDR1 SGHTA and CDR2 FQGNSA. The CDR3 runs to 17 residues. V was shortened by 4 bases and J by 0 bases, with 13 bases between the two germline ends. CDR3 nucleotide sequence: TGTGCCAGCAGCTCGGACAAGGGCCCCTCTGGGGCCAACGTCCTGACTTTC. Residues: CASSSDKGPSGANVLTF. The whole variable domain, remainder taken from reference TRBV7-2 and TRBJ2-6, is GAGVSQSPSNKVTEKGKDVELRCDPISGHTALYWYRQSLGQGLEFLIYFQGNSAPDKSGLPSDRFSAERTGGSVSTLTIQRTQQEDSAVYLCASSSDKGPSGANVLTFGAGSRLTVL.

This clonotype showed up just once. The chain is built from TRBV20-1 and TRBJ2-7; D may be TRBD2 (5 bases). Germline CDR1 and CDR2: DFQATT and SNEGSKA (reference sequence). The CDR3 consists of 13 residues. Trimming cost V 2 bases and J 7 bases, with 15 bases left between them. CDR3 protein: CSARRTRLGEQYF. CDR3 coding DNA: TGCAGTGCTAGAAGGACTCGTTTAGGAGAGCAGTACTTC.

This clonotype was seen a handful of times. This chain links TRBV10-2 with TRBJ1-5, with D possibly being TRBD1 (5 bases). This CDR3 has 15 residues. Trimming took off 8 bases at V and 6 bases at J, with 20 bases between the two ends. The germline CDR1 and CDR2 sequences are WSHSY and SAAADI. In DNA form, the CDR3 reads TGCGCCAGCTCTGACCCGGGGGTAGGTCGTCAGCCCCAGCATTTT. Protein sequence: CASSDPGVGRQPQHF.

V is TRBV5-1 and J is TRBJ2-2; the D gene is possibly TRBD1 (6 bases). Germline CDR1 and CDR2: SGHRS and YFSETQ. V was shortened by 2 bases and J by 5 bases, with 13 bases between the two germline ends. The CDR3 runs 15 residues. CDR3 DNA sequence: TGCGCCAGCAGCTTCAGGGGAAGGGAAACCGGGGAGCTGTTTTTT. Protein product: CASSFRGRETGELFF.

This clonotype showed up just a few times. This chain uses TRBV7-9 with TRBJ2-1, with 14 bases lining up with TRBD2. The germline V gene has CDR1 SEHNR and CDR2 FQNEAQ (reference sequence). This CDR3 comprises 18 residues. The V segment lost 5 bases and the J segment 7 bases; nucleotides outside the gene matches: 13. The CDR3 loop is CASSHKRRLAGGRNEQFF. Written as DNA, the CDR3 is TGTGCCAGCAGCCACAAACGTAGACTAGCGGGGGGGAGGAATGAGCAGTTCTTC.

The rearrangement uses TRBV28 and TRBJ2-3; D is unresolved. Trimming pared 3 bases from V and 2 bases from J, leaving 15 bases between. Germline values: CDR1 MDHEN, CDR2 SYDVKM. The CDR3 runs to 16 residues. The CDR3 region has the DNA TGTGCCAGCAGTTTCTCTCTAGGCAGCTACACAGATACGCAGTATTTT. This codes for CASSFSLGSYTDTQYF. Full variable domain (remainder filled in from reference TRBV28 and TRBJ2-3): DVKVTQSSRYLVKRTGEKVFLECVQDMDHENMFWYRQDPGLGLRLIYFSYDVKMKEKGDIPEGYSVSREKKERFSLILESASTNQTSMYLCASSFSLGSYTDTQYFGPGTRLTVL.

The J gene is TRBJ1-1, the V gene TRBV15, with no clear D. The germline V gene has CDR1 LNHNV and CDR2 YYDKDF (reference sequence). The V end was cut by 0 bases, the J end by 0 bases, with 5 bases between. This CDR3 contains 14 residues. CDR3 sequence reads: CATSRDKVNTEAFF. CDR3 nucleotide sequence: TGTGCCACCAGCAGAGATAAGGTGAACACTGAAGCTTTCTTT.

V and J are TRBV7-2 and TRBJ2-5, with D hard to call. The CDR3 is 13 amino acids. V lost 1 base and J 5 bases, leaving 8 bases between the germline ends. Germline values: CDR1 SGHTA, CDR2 FQGNSA. CDR3 protein: CASSLGARETQYF. The CDR3 DNA is TGTGCCAGCAGCTTAGGAGCGAGGGAGACCCAGTACTTC. Drawing the rest from reference TRBV7-2 and TRBJ2-5, the complete variable domain is GAGVSQSPSNKVTEKGKDVELRCDPISGHTALYWYRQSLGQGLEFLIYFQGNSAPDKSGLPSDRFSAERTGGSVSTLTIQRTQQEDSAVYLCASSLGARETQYFGPGTRLLVL.

V gene TRBV7-9 combines with J gene TRBJ2-1; perhaps TRBD2 as D (6 bases). Germline CDR1 is SEHNR and CDR2 is FQNEAQ (reference sequence). V gave up 0 bases and J gave up 4 bases, with 10 bases separating them. This CDR3 has 15 amino acids. The CDR3 nucleotides are TGTGCCAGCAGCTTAGCGGGACTGCTGTACAATGAGCAGTTCTTC. Its protein product is CASSLAGLLYNEQFF.

This clonotype was seen a few times. The chain is built from TRBV12-3 or TRBV12-4 and TRBJ1-5; 7 bases fit TRBD1. This CDR3 is 13 amino acids long. V was clipped by 1 base and J by 7 bases; unmatched bases: 1. The CDR3 spells CASSLGQGQPQHF. The CDR3 DNA is TGTGCCAGCAGTTTAGGACAGGGCCAGCCCCAGCATTTT.

This clonotype was detected only once. V usage is TRBV20-1 and J usage is TRBJ2-2; D gene uncertain. The germline V and J ends were trimmed by 6 bases and 5 bases, with 16 bases remaining between them. This CDR3 spans 14 amino acids. The germline V gene has CDR1 DFQATT and CDR2 SNEGSKA (reference sequence). The CDR3 sequence is CSAYSGPSTGELFF. The CDR3 region has the DNA TGCAGTGCATACTCCGGGCCCAGTACCGGGGAGCTGTTTTTT.

The chain is built from TRBV15 and TRBJ2-5, with D unresolved. This CDR3 comprises 14 residues. Germline assignment: CDR1 LNHNV and CDR2 YYDKDF (reference sequence). The ends were cut back, 1 base at V and 5 bases at J, with 11 bases in the middle. CDR3 in amino acids: CATSRAMGLETQYF. The CDR3 coding sequence is TGTGCCACCAGCAGAGCGATGGGCCTCGAGACCCAGTACTTC.

This clonotype was observed a few times. The chain carries TRBV20-1 and TRBJ1-1; weak D call: TRBD1 (5 bases). The CDR3 covers 15 residues. V was cut by 5 bases and J by 1 base, with 17 bases left in between. Per germline, CDR1 DFQATT and CDR2 SNEGSKA (reference sequence). CDR3 coding DNA: TGCAGTGCTGGATCACGTGGGCAGGGGAACACTGAAGCTTTCTTT. This sequence encodes CSAGSRGQGNTEAFF.

The chain couples TRBV10-3 to TRBJ1-1; D possibly corresponds to TRBD1 (6 bases). CDR1 ENHRY and CDR2 SYGVKD come from the germline V gene. The CDR3 contains 14 residues. V lost 6 bases and J lost 0, with 11 bases in between. The CDR3 sequence: CAIRTDSMNTEAFF. CDR3 nucleotides: TGTGCCATCAGGACGGACAGTATGAACACTGAAGCTTTCTTT.

The chain is built from TRBV19 and TRBJ1-2; no clear D. The germline CDR1 and CDR2 sequences are LNHDA and SQIVND (reference sequence). Trimming cost V 1 base and J 4 bases, with 10 bases left between them. The CDR3 sequence is 14 residues long. CDR3 sequence (DNA): TGTGCCAGTAGTATAGTCCCCAGCTCCTATGGCTACACCTTC. Its protein is CASSIVPSSYGYTF.

V is TRBV7-6 and J is TRBJ2-2; 11 nucleotides match TRBD2. CDR1 is SGHVS and CDR2 is FNYEAQ in the germline V gene. CDR3 length: 18 residues. J gave up 3 bases and V 4 bases, and 10 bases lay outside the gene matches. This CDR3 reads CASSSSPPSGGYTGELFF. In nucleotides, the CDR3 is TGTGCCAGCAGCTCATCGCCCCCTAGCGGGGGGTACACCGGGGAGCTGTTTTTT.

V is TRBV4-1 and J is TRBJ2-3; tentatively, D is TRBD2 (5 bases). The germline V and J ends were trimmed by 1 base and 6 bases, with 17 bases remaining between them. In germline, CDR1 is MGHRA, CDR2 YSYEKL. The CDR3 spans 16 residues. The CDR3 coding sequence is TGCGCCAGCAGCCAAGGTGGTAGCGTTGCCCCCGATACGCAGTATTTT. Encoded protein: CASSQGGSVAPDTQYF.

J is TRBJ1-4 and V is TRBV7-6; D possibly corresponds to TRBD1 (6 bases). This CDR3 has 16 amino acids. Looked up from germline, CDR1 is SGHVS and CDR2 is FNYEAQ. Deletions cut 5 bases from V and 4 bases from J, with 17 bases between. CDR3 coding DNA: TGTGCCAGCAGCCCTGAGGGGGTTCCGGGTAATGAAAAACTGTTTTTT. It specifies CASSPEGVPGNEKLFF.